The 9 T cell receptor beta chains listed next were all sequenced from one sample in a study of blood T cell repertoires in COVID-19. Using immunoSEQ multiplex PCR, the repertoire was profiled, and TCRdb retains in-frame clones only, with some absent. The data hold approximately 240,000 clones, with 75% to 95% observed a single time. Sequencing input: PBMCs or T cells enriched from blood (not recorded which). These receptors were taken from a woman between 18 and 29 years old who had recovered from COVID-19.

This clone was detected only a few times. The chain is built from TRBV19 and TRBJ1-2; 8 positions match TRBD1. The CDR3 is 13 amino acids. Germline V gene lookup returns CDR1 LNHDA and CDR2 SQIVND (reference sequence). The V segment lost 9 bases and the J segment 4 bases; nucleotides outside the gene matches: 7. The chain's CDR3 is CASHRGGGYGYTF. CDR3 nucleotide sequence: TGTGCCAGCCACAGGGGGGGCGGCTATGGCTACACCTTC.

The chain is built from TRBV19 and TRBJ1-1; D gene ambiguous. CDR1 and CDR2 (germline): LNHDA, SQIVND (reference sequence). This CDR3 spans 12 amino acids. Trimming pared 7 bases from V and 5 bases from J, leaving 11 bases between. This CDR3 reads CASKGSATEAFF. In DNA, the CDR3 is TGTGCCAGTAAAGGGAGTGCTACTGAAGCTTTCTTT.

The J gene is TRBJ2-7, the V gene TRBV9; 9 nucleotides line up with TRBD1. In germline, CDR1 is SGDLS, CDR2 YYNGEE. After removal of 7 bases from V and 6 bases from J, the junction contained 5 bases not matched to a gene. The CDR3 is 12 amino acids. CDR3 loop: CASAGTGTEQYF. CDR3 nucleotides: TGTGCCAGCGCCGGGACAGGGACCGAGCAGTACTTC. The whole variable domain, remainder taken from reference TRBV9 and TRBJ2-7, is DSGVTQTPKHLITATGQRVTLRCSPRSGDLSVYWYQQSLDQGLQFLIQYYNGEERAKGNILERFSAQQFPDLHSELNLSSLELGDSALYFCASAGTGTEQYFGPGTRLTVT.

The sample holds one count of this clone. This chain uses TRBV19 with TRBJ1-6, with D unresolved. The CDR3 is made up of 15 amino acids. The ends were cut back, 7 bases at V and 10 bases at J, with 20 bases in the middle. Germline V gene lookup returns CDR1 LNHDA and CDR2 SQIVND (reference sequence). CDR3 residues: CASIEFSGGGSPLHF. CDR3 DNA sequence: TGTGCCAGTATTGAATTTTCCGGAGGCGGCTCACCCCTCCACTTT. Variable domain in full (rest from reference TRBV19 and TRBJ1-6): DGGITQSPKYLFRKEGQNVTLSCEQNLNHDAMYWYRQDPGQGLRLIYYSQIVNDFQKGDIAEGYSVSREKKESFPLTVTSAQKNPTAFYLCASIEFSGGGSPLHFGNGTRLTVT.

The chain links TRBV7-2 to TRBJ2-1; TRBD2 matches at 9 bases. Trimming took 3 bases from V and 7 from J; bases not matched to a gene: 7. The length of the CDR3 is 15 residues. Germline values: CDR1 SGHTA, CDR2 FQGNSA. The CDR3, as DNA: TGTGCCAGCAGCTTCATGGGACTAGCTGAGAATGAGCAGTTCTTC. Translation gives CASSFMGLAENEQFF.

V is TRBV2 and J is TRBJ1-2, with a possible D match to TRBD1 (5 bases). This CDR3 has 13 residues. Germline values: CDR1 SNHLY, CDR2 FYNNEI. Deletions cut 9 bases from V and 3 bases from J, with 14 bases between. The CDR3 DNA reads as TGTGCCAGGGGGTTGGAAGGGGACTATGGCTACACCTTC. This encodes CARGLEGDYGYTF.

V and J are TRBV15 and TRBJ2-3, with D possibly TRBD1 on 5 matching bases. From germline, CDR1 is LNHNV and CDR2 YYDKDF (reference sequence). The CDR3 covers 13 residues. Between the trimmed V and J ends, which lost 4 bases and 3 bases, there was a span of 8 bases. CDR3 sequence (DNA): TGTGCCACCAGCACCAGGGCTACAGATACGCAGTATTTT. This sequence encodes CATSTRATDTQYF.

V and J are TRBV5-1 and TRBJ2-1, with 8 bases lining up with TRBD2. V trimming: 2 bases; J trimming: 9 bases; junction bases outside the gene matches: 13. The CDR3 has 16 residues. The V gene's germline CDR1 is SGHRS and CDR2 YFSETQ. The CDR3 bases are TGCGCCAGCAGCTTAACCACTAGCGGAGGGAGTGGTGAGCAGTTCTTC. Translating gives CASSLTTSGGSGEQFF.

The CDR3 bases are TGTGCCAGCTCTAGGGGCGGAACAGATACGCAGTATTTT. It is translated as CASSRGGTDTQYF. The gene calls are TRBV6-5 and TRBJ2-3; D is possibly TRBD1 (5 bases). Looked up from germline, CDR1 is MNHEY and CDR2 is SVGAGI. V shed 8 bases and J shed 3 bases, with 12 bases lying between them. CDR3 length: 13 residues.